Listed below are T cell receptor beta chains from one sample, sequenced in a study of OX40 agonist ivuxolimab in advanced cancers. Sequencing used immunoSEQ multiplex PCR; TCRdb keeps in-frame clones, though not all of them. This repertoire shows 27,000 or so clones, about four fifths found once; its top ten account for 9.5% to 15%. Here the sequenced sample was CD4+ or CD8+ T cells sorted from blood, taken in a trial of the OX40 agonist ivuxolimab. The receptors derive from an adult with an advanced solid tumor such as melanoma, head and neck, liver or kidney cancer. Each CDR3 is given without its conserved first and last residue. The order of the fields is CDR3 protein, V gene, J gene.

ASSIQGVRENQPQH	TRBV19	TRBJ1-5
ASFLGREAF	TRBV5-1	TRBJ1-1
ASSLGTGNYGYT	TRBV7-9	TRBJ1-2
ATSSADRDIGYT	TRBV15	TRBJ1-2
ASSPEGGSYNEQF	TRBV4-1	TRBJ2-1
ASSLSTRDEQY	TRBV27	TRBJ2-7
SVVGLDGYT	TRBV29-1	TRBJ1-2
ASSLGPAAF	TRBV7-9	TRBJ1-1
ASSAGTSHGYT	TRBV5-1	TRBJ1-2
ASSPRLTHYEQY	TRBV27	-
ASSSRGNTEAF	TRBV5-5	TRBJ1-1
ASVGVGYT	TRBV6-1	TRBJ1-2
ASTYLGHPNTEAF	TRBV19	TRBJ1-1
ASSLEGLYTEAF	TRBV11-2	TRBJ1-1
ASRTGLPYT	TRBV2	TRBJ1-2
ASSPDRSAEAF	TRBV28	TRBJ1-1
ASRPTQGSNQPQH	TRBV27	TRBJ1-5
ARPPRRGTDSYEQY	TRBV5-1	TRBJ2-7
ASSSDPKSYGYT	TRBV2	TRBJ1-2
ASSQPGQLANYGYT	TRBV4-1	TRBJ1-2
ATSRDRGPYEQY	TRBV15	TRBJ2-7
ASSLARSGEQY	TRBV5-6	TRBJ2-7
ASRNPGSPQETQY	TRBV6-1	TRBJ2-5
ASSQDELAGETQY	TRBV4-1	TRBJ2-5
ASSFLSGGQNEQF	TRBV28	TRBJ2-1
ASSLSSGQLSYEQY	TRBV27	TRBJ2-7
ASVQGHGTDTQY	TRBV5-1	TRBJ2-3
ASSVTGGGTDTQY	TRBV6-4	TRBJ2-3
ASSPLPGQGYEQY	TRBV4-1	TRBJ2-7
ASSLVAMRTSYNEQF	TRBV7-6	TRBJ2-1
ASSPQGYYGYT	TRBV27	TRBJ1-2
ASSFDRAHATNEKLF	TRBV11-2	TRBJ1-4
SARTGGSYGYT	TRBV29-1	TRBJ1-2
ASSLTNTGELF	TRBV25-1	TRBJ2-2
AIRSAGEIQETQY	TRBV10-3	TRBJ2-5
ASSSGGAAYNEQF	TRBV6-5	TRBJ2-1
ASSPDRGHTEAF	TRBV16	TRBJ1-1
ASSRGTGGNTEAF	TRBV5-4	TRBJ1-1
ASSQSARVGQPQH	TRBV16	TRBJ1-5
ASSLFGTGEAF	TRBV27	TRBJ1-1
ASSYSGGEITMGYT	TRBV6-5	TRBJ1-2
ATSRANHRGAF	TRBV15	TRBJ1-1
ASSEPEYLTDTQY	TRBV6-1	TRBJ2-3
ASTIQGFEGEKLF	TRBV19	TRBJ1-4
ASSPFIRAEGAF	TRBV5-1	TRBJ1-1
ASGLPSRTYEQY	TRBV12-5	TRBJ2-7
ASSSPGGIAQETQY	TRBV6-5	TRBJ2-5
ASSSLGRWNTEAF	TRBV27	TRBJ1-1
ASSSGQGGESTEAF	TRBV11-2	TRBJ1-1
ASLGPYTGELF	TRBV6-5	TRBJ2-2
ASSDGFTDTQY	TRBV2	TRBJ2-3
ASSLGGGKGYT	TRBV7-6	TRBJ1-2
ASSTRTGNYGYT	TRBV19	TRBJ1-2